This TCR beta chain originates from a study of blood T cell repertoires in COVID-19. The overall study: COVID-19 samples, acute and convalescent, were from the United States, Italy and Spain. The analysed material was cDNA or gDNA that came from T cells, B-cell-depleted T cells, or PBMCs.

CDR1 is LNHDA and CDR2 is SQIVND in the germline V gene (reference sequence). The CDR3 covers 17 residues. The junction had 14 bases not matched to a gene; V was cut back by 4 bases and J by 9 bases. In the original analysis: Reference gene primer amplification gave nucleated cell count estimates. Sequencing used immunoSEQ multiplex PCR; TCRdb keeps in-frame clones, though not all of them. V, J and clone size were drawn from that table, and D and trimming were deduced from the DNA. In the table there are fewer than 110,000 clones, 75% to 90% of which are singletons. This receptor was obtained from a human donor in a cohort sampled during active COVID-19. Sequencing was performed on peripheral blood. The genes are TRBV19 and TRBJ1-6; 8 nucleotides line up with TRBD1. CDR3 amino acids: CASSNTGGAGRSSPLHF. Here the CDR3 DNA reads TGTGCCAGTAGTAACACAGGGGGGGCCGGTAGGAGTTCACCCCTCCACTTT.